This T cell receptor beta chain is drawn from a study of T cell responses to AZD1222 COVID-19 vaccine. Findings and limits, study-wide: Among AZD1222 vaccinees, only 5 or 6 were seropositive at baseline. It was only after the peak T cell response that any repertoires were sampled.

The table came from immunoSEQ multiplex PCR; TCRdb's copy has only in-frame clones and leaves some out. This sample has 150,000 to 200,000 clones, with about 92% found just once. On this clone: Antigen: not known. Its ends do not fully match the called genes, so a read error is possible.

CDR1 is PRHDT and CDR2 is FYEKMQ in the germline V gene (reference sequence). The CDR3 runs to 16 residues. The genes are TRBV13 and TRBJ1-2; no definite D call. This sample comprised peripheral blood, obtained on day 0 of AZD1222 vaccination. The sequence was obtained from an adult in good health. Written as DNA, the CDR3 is TGTGCCAGCAGCCTAGGGTCCGGAAGCATCAACTATGGCTACACCTTC. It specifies CASSLGSGSINYGYTF.